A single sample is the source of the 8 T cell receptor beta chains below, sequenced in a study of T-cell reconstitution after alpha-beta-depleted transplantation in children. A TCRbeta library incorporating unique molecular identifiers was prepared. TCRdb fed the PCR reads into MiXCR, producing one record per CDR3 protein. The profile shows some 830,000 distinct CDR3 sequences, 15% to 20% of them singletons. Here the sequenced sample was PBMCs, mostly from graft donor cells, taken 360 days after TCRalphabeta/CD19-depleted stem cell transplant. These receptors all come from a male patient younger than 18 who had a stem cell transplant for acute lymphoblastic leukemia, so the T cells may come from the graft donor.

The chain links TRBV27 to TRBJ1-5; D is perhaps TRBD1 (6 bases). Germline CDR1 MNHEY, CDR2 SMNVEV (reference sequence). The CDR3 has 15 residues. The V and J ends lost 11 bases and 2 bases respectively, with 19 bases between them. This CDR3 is CASQRGGSRNQPQHF. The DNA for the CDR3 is TGTGCCTCCCAGAGGGGGGGCAGTCGCAATCAGCCCCAGCATTTT.

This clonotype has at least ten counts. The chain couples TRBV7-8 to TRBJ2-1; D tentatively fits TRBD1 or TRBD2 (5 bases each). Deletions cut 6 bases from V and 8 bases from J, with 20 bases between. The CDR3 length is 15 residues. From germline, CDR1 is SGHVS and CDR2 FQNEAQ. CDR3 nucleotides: TGTGCCAGCAGGGTTCAGGGTGGAAATAGCGATGAGCAGTTCTTC. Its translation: CASRVQGGNSDEQFF.

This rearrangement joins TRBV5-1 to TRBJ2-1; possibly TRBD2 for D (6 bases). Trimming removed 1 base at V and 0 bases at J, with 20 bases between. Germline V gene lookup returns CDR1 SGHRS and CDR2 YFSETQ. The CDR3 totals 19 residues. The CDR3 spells CASSLIPIAEWSSYNEQFF. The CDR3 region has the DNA TGCGCCAGCAGCTTGATTCCTATAGCGGAGTGGAGCTCCTACAATGAGCAGTTCTTC.

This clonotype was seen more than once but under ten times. DNA for the CDR3: TGTGCCAGCTCACCACAGGGCCGCTTATCCGAGGAAGCTTTCTTT. Protein: CASSPQGRLSEEAFF. The rearrangement uses TRBV18 and TRBJ1-1; unclear D gene. V was cut by 1 base and J by 8 bases, with 17 bases left in between. Germline V gene data show CDR1 as KGHSH and CDR2 as LQKENI. The CDR3 has 15 residues.

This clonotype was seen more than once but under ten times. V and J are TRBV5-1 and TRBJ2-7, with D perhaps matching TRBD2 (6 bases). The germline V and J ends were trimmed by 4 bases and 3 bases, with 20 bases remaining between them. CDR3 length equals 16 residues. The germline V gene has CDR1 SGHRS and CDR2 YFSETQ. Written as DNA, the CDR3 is TGCGCCAGCAGCCCGAGGAGGTTTGGGGGGATCTACGAGCAGTACTTC. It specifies CASSPRRFGGIYEQYF.

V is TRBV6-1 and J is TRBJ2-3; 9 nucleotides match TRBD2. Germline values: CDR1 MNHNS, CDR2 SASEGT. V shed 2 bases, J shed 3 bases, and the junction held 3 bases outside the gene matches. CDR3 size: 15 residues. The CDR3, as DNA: TGTGCCAGCAGTGAAAACGGACTAGCGACAGATACGCAGTATTTT. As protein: CASSENGLATDTQYF.

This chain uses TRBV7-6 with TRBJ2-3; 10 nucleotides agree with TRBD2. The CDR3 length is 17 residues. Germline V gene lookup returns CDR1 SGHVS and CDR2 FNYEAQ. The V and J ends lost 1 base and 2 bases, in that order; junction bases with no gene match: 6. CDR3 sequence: CASSLGIAGGLTDTQYF. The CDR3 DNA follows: TGTGCCAGCAGCTTAGGAATAGCGGGAGGACTCACAGATACGCAGTATTTT. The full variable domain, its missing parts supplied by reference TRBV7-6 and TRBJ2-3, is GAGVSQSPRYKVTKRGQDVALRCDPISGHVSLYWYRQALGQGPEFLTYFNYEAQQDKSGLPNDRFSAERPEGSISTLTIQRTEQRDSAMYRCASSLGIAGGLTDTQYFGPGTRLTVL.

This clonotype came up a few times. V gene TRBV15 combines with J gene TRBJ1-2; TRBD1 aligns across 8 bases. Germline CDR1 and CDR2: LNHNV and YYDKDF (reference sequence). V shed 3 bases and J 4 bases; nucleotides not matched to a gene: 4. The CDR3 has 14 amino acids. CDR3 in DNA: TGTGCCACCAGCAGTGGCAGGGGGCTCTATGGCTACACCTTC. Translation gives CATSSGRGLYGYTF.